Listed below are T cell receptor beta chains from one sample, sequenced in a study of control samples from healthy donors and cancer patients. Here immunoSEQ multiplex PCR was the method, and the copy in TCRdb shows in-frame clones only, minus some. Seen here are 45,000 to 65,000 clones, almost 90% observed once, and the top ten hold 35% to 50%. The sequenced sample consisted of PBMCs. Receptors originate from a man in his forties or fifties with head and neck cancer. Each CDR3 is given with its conserved first and last residue. The D gene is left open where the match is weak. Size values are once, few and many counts, or a class for expanded clones, and some rows have none.

V: TRBV2; D: TRBD1; J: TRBJ2-7; size: -; DNA: TGTGCCAGCACTGGGACAGAGAGCTCCTACGAGCAGTACTTC; CDR3: CASTGTESSYEQYF
V: TRBV5-1; D: -; J: TRBJ2-1; size: -; DNA: TGCGCCAGCAGGTCGATTTCCCTCGCCGATGAGCAGTTCTTC; CDR3: CASRSISLADEQFF
V: TRBV5-1; D: -; J: TRBJ2-1; size: -; DNA: TGCGCCAGCAGCTTGGCAGCCGACAGGGCCCGCGGGGATGAGCAGTTCTTC; CDR3: CASSLAADRARGDEQFF
V: TRBV18; D: -; J: TRBJ1-1; size: once; DNA: TGTGCCAGCTCACCGGCAACAGGGATGAACACTGAAGCTTTCTTT; CDR3: CASSPATGMNTEAFF
V: TRBV9; D: TRBD1; J: TRBJ2-1; size: -; DNA: TGTGCCAGCAGCGTAGTCTGGACAGGGTACAATGAGCAGTTCTTC; CDR3: CASSVVWTGYNEQFF
V: TRBV25-1; D: -; J: TRBJ1-6; size: few; DNA: TGTGCCAGCAGTATGACAGTGGGTAATTCACCCCTCCACTTT; CDR3: CASSMTVGNSPLHF
V: TRBV11-3; D: -; J: TRBJ2-1; size: -; DNA: TGTGCCAGCTCCCTCTCAGCCTCGAATGAGCAGTTCTTC; CDR3: CASSLSASNEQFF
V: TRBV10-3; D: -; J: TRBJ1-3; size: -; DNA: TGTGCCATCAGTGTGGGAGGGAGCTCCTCTGGAAACACCATATATTTT; CDR3: CAISVGGSSSGNTIYF
V: TRBV2; D: TRBD2; J: TRBJ2-5; size: once; DNA: TGTGCCAGCAGGAAGGGGACTAGCAGATACCAAGAGACCCAGTACTTC; CDR3: CASRKGTSRYQETQYF
V: TRBV6-1; D: -; J: TRBJ2-1; size: -; DNA: TGTGCCAGCAGTGACCCCCCGGTTAGGGGCGGCCTCAATGAGCAGTTCTTC; CDR3: CASSDPPVRGGLNEQFF
V: TRBV6-2/TRBV6-3; D: TRBD1; J: TRBJ2-7; size: -; DNA: TGTGCCAGCAGTTACCAGGACAGGCCCCTCTACGAGCAGTACTTC; CDR3: CASSYQDRPLYEQYF
V: TRBV25-1; D: TRBD1; J: TRBJ2-1; size: once; DNA: TGTGCCAGCGGTGAACAGGGGTCGATTGCAAGCTCCTACAATGAGCAGTTCTTC; CDR3: CASGEQGSIASSYNEQFF
V: TRBV5-1; D: -; J: TRBJ2-1; size: -; DNA: TGCGCCAGCAGCTTGGGGAACAGCTACAATGAGCAGTTCTTC; CDR3: CASSLGNSYNEQFF
V: TRBV5-1; D: -; J: TRBJ2-1; size: -; DNA: TGCGCCAGCAGCTCGGGGCCCTTCGGGAATGAGCAGTTCTTC; CDR3: CASSSGPFGNEQFF
V: TRBV28; D: -; J: TRBJ2-2; size: -; DNA: TGTGCCAGCAGTTTGTATGGCCAGGGATATAACACCGGGGAGCTGTTTTTT; CDR3: CASSLYGQGYNTGELFF
V: TRBV9; D: TRBD1; J: TRBJ1-4; size: -; DNA: TGTGCCAGCAGCCCGCGGGGACAGGGGGTATCAACTAATGAAAAACTGTTTTTT; CDR3: CASSPRGQGVSTNEKLFF
V: TRBV19; D: -; J: TRBJ1-1; size: -; DNA: TGTGCCAGTAGTCTCAATTCCCTCATGAACACTGAAGCTTTCTTT; CDR3: CASSLNSLMNTEAFF
V: TRBV5-4; D: -; J: TRBJ2-7; size: once; DNA: TGTGCCAGCAGCTTGGTAGGGCAGAATTACGAGCAGTACTTC; CDR3: CASSLVGQNYEQYF
V: TRBV6-5; D: TRBD2; J: TRBJ2-7; size: -; DNA: TGTGCCAGCAGGCCCCCCCGCGCGGGGGGCGGCGAGCAGTACTTC; CDR3: CASRPPRAGGGEQYF
V: TRBV29-1; D: -; J: TRBJ2-2; size: -; DNA: TGCAGCGTTGAACAGGGGCGCAACACCGGGGAGCTGTTTTTT; CDR3: CSVEQGRNTGELFF
V: TRBV7-2; D: -; J: TRBJ2-3; size: -; DNA: TGTGCCAGCAGCTTAGCACAGATTAGCACAGATACGCAGTATTTT; CDR3: CASSLAQISTDTQYF
V: TRBV28; D: -; J: TRBJ1-1; size: -; DNA: TGTGCCAGCAGCCCTCGTGTGGGGAAGAACACTGAAGCTTTCTTT; CDR3: CASSPRVGKNTEAFF
V: TRBV7-6; D: TRBD1; J: TRBJ1-6; size: -; DNA: TGTGCCAGCAGCCAACAGGGGGCCGGTAATTCACCCCTCCACTTT; CDR3: CASSQQGAGNSPLHF
V: TRBV6-4; D: TRBD1; J: TRBJ2-7; size: -; DNA: TGTGCCAGCAGCGAATCCGGGACAGGGGGACACGAGCAGTACTTC; CDR3: CASSESGTGGHEQYF